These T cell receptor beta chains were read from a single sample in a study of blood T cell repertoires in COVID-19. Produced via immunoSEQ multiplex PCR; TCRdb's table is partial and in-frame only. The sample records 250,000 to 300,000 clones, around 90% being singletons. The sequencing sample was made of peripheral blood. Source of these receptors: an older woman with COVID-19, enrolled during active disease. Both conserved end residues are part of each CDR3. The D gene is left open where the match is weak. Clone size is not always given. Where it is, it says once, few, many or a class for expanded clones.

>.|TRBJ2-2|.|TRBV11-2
CASSFRQTNTGELFF
TGTGCCAGCAGCTTCCGACAGACGAACACCGGGGAGCTGTTTTTT
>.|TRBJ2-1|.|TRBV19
CASSIPQRGYNEQFF
TGTGCCAGTAGTATCCCCCAGCGAGGCTACAATGAGCAGTTCTTC
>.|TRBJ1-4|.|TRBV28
CASSPPAGDEKLFF
TGTGCCAGCAGCCCACCCGCAGGGGATGAAAAACTGTTTTTT
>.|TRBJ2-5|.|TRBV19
CASSIDNGGQTQYF
TGTGCCAGTAGTATAGATAACGGGGGACAGACCCAGTACTTC
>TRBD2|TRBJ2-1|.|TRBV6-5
CASSSPGLAVNEQFF
TGTGCCAGCAGTTCCCCGGGACTAGCCGTCAATGAGCAGTTCTTC
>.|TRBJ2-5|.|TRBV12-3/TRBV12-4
CASSLGGGETQYF
TGTGCCAGCAGCCTAGGGGGAGGGGAGACCCAGTACTTC
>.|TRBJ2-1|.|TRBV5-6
CASSFGGEQFF
TGTGCCAGCAGCTTCGGTGGTGAGCAGTTCTTC
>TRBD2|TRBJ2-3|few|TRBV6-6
CASSRLAEHSTDTQYF
TGTGCCAGCAGTCGACTAGCGGAACATAGCACAGATACGCAGTATTTT
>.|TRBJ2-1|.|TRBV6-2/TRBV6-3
CASSSRYNEQFF
TGTGCCAGCAGTTCTAGATACAATGAGCAGTTCTTC
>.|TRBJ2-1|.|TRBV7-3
CASSLGLLREQFF
TGTGCCAGCAGCTTAGGGCTCCTACGGGAGCAGTTCTTC
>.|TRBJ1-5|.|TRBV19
CASSTVQGSQPQHF
TGTGCCAGTAGTACTGTGCAGGGGAGTCAGCCCCAGCATTTT
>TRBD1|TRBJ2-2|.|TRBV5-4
CASSQHRGGMTNTGELFF
TGTGCCAGCAGCCAACACAGGGGCGGCATGACAAACACCGGGGAGCTGTTTTTT
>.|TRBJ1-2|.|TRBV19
CASSMVEGVNYGYTF
TGTGCCAGTAGTATGGTAGAGGGCGTTAACTATGGCTACACCTTC
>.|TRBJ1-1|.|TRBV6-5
CASSTGQNTEAFF
TGTGCCAGCAGTACCGGACAGAACACTGAAGCTTTCTTT